What follows describes a single TCR beta chain. Its matching antigen is unknown. The second PCR ran about 6 to 11 cycles with a sample-barcoded 5' primer and J-beta primers. The template-switch adaptor, which had 12 random nucleotides, put a tag on each cDNA molecule. One entry per CDR3 protein, called by TCRdb with MiXCR from the 5' RACE reads. The profile covers 730,000 or so distinct CDR3 sequences, with 40% to 45% appearing a single time and about 32% taken by the ten largest. CDR1 MNHEY and CDR2 SVGEGT come from the germline V gene. This CDR3 region has 12 residues. Deletions cut 6 bases from V and 2 bases from J, with 8 bases between. These data come from a study of blood T cells in healthy people across ages. Overall study results and limits: Per million T cells, TCR beta diversity dropped roughly linearly as age increased.

The material sequenced was blood. This TCR was sampled from an elderly man in good health. The chain is built from TRBV6-2 or TRBV6-3 and TRBJ2-7, with D unresolved. CDR3: CASRYPPYEQYF. CDR3 nucleotide sequence: TGTGCCAGCAGGTATCCCCCCTACGAGCAGTACTTC.